Listed below are T cell receptor beta chains from one sample, sequenced in a study of CD8 T cells in Susac syndrome. TCRdb re-called the immunoSEQ multiplex PCR reads with MiXCR, one entry per CDR3 protein. The table has over 350,000 distinct CDR3 sequences, approximately 85% seen once; the top ten hold around 0.12%. Sequenced sample: CD8+ T cells from PBMCs. These receptors were collected from a human donor with multiple sclerosis. Each CDR3 is given with its conserved first and last residue. The D gene is left open where the match is weak. Clone size is shown for a subset of rows, as once, few, many or a class of expanded clone.

cdr3_aa cdr3_nt j_call d_call v_call clone_size
CSVGGTDTQYF TGCAGCGTTGGAGGCACAGATACGCAGTATTTT TRBJ2-3 - TRBV29-1 few
CASSIQGARVTGELFF TGCGCCAGCAGCATACAGGGGGCGAGAGTCACCGGGGAGCTGTTTTTT TRBJ2-2 TRBD1 TRBV4-1 -
CASSLETVNEKLFF TGTGCCAGCAGTTTAGAGACAGTGAATGAAAAACTGTTTTTT TRBJ1-4 - TRBV28 -
CASSLGPNYGYTF TGTGCCAGCAGCTTAGGCCCTAACTATGGCTACACCTTC TRBJ1-2 - TRBV7-9 -
CASSQGGVTEAFF TGTGCCAGCAGCCAGGGGGGCGTGACTGAAGCTTTCTTT TRBJ1-1 TRBD1 TRBV7-3 -
CASSRRTSDNEQFF TGTGCCAGCAGTCGGCGGACTAGTGACAATGAGCAGTTCTTC TRBJ2-1 TRBD2 TRBV27 -
CASSIDSGPNTEAFF TGTGCCAGTAGTATCGACAGTGGTCCGAACACTGAAGCTTTCTTT TRBJ1-1 - TRBV19 -
CSIQTGAIPDTQYF TGCAGCATCCAGACAGGGGCAATTCCAGATACGCAGTATTTT TRBJ2-3 TRBD1 TRBV29-1 -
CANRPGFREQYF TGTGCCAACAGGCCAGGGTTTCGCGAGCAGTACTTC TRBJ2-7 - TRBV28 -
CASSPGQEETQYF TGCGCCAGCAGCCCTGGACAGGAAGAGACCCAGTACTTC TRBJ2-5 TRBD1 TRBV4-1 few
CASSPWEGRMNSPLHF TGTGCCAGCAGCCCTTGGGAGGGGCGGATGAATTCACCCCTCCACTTT TRBJ1-6 - TRBV7-2 once
CASSESPPEQYF TGTGCCAGCAGTGAAAGTCCCCCCGAGCAGTACTTC TRBJ2-7 - TRBV2 -
CSARGGNNEQFF TGCAGTGCTAGAGGTGGGAACAATGAGCAGTTCTTC TRBJ2-1 - TRBV20-1 -
CASSPLGQGMNTEAFF TGTGCCAGCTCACCACTCGGACAGGGGATGAACACTGAAGCTTTCTTT TRBJ1-1 TRBD1 TRBV18 -
CASSLGFGRTDEPQHF TGTGCCAGTAGCCTAGGCTTTGGGAGGACCGACGAGCCCCAGCATTTT TRBJ1-5 - TRBV19 once
CASSPRAGGTEAFF TGTGCCAGCAGTCCCAGGGCGGGGGGCACTGAAGCTTTCTTT TRBJ1-1 - TRBV12-3/TRBV12-4 -
CASSGLGAEETQYF TGTGCTAGTTCCGGGTTGGGGGCCGAAGAGACCCAGTACTTC TRBJ2-5 - TRBV12-5 -
CASSLRARSSYEQYF TGTGCCAGCAGTTTAAGGGCTAGGAGCTCCTACGAGCAGTACTTC TRBJ2-7 - TRBV27 once
CASSVDDITGLAGNPSYNEQFF TGTGCCAGCAGCGTAGACGACATAACGGGACTAGCGGGAAACCCATCCTACAATGAGCAGTTCTTC TRBJ2-1 TRBD2 TRBV9 -
CASSPPVRYGAYNEQFF TGTGCCAGCAGTCCCCCCGTGCGGTATGGCGCCTACAATGAGCAGTTCTTC TRBJ2-1 - TRBV28 once
CASSIAANTGELFF TGTGCCAGTAGTATAGCAGCGAACACCGGGGAGCTGTTTTTT TRBJ2-2 - TRBV19 -
CASSVGLQGLGWSPLHF TGTGCCAGCAGCGTAGGTCTGCAGGGTTTGGGGTGGTCACCCCTCCACTTT TRBJ1-6 - TRBV9 -
CASSILELRTGELFF TGTGCCAGTAGTATCTTGGAGCTAAGGACCGGGGAGCTGTTTTTT TRBJ2-2 - TRBV19 -
CASSSLSTRGNLFLTDTQYF TGTGCCAGCAGCTCCCTTTCGACCCGGGGGAACCTATTTCTCACAGATACGCAGTATTTT TRBJ2-3 - TRBV11-1 -
CSALDTLNYGYTF TGCAGTGCCCTAGACACCCTGAACTATGGCTACACCTTC TRBJ1-2 - TRBV20-1 -
CASFPHRYMSPLHF TGTGCCAGCTTTCCGCACAGGTATATGTCACCCCTCCACTTT TRBJ1-6 - TRBV21-1 -
CAWSPRAGPTPYYEQYF TGTGCCTGGAGTCCCCGCGCCGGGCCGACCCCCTACTACGAGCAGTACTTC TRBJ2-7 - TRBV30 -
CASSPNTVTEAFF TGTGCCAGCAGTCCTAACACCGTCACTGAAGCTTTCTTT TRBJ1-1 - TRBV2 once
CASSFREASSYEQYF TGCGCCAGCAGCTTCCGAGAGGCTTCCTCATACGAGCAGTACTTC TRBJ2-7 - TRBV5-1 -
CASSFNDGMGPSYEQYF TGTGCCAGCAGCTTTAATGACGGGATGGGTCCCTCCTACGAGCAGTACTTC TRBJ2-7 - TRBV11-2 -
CASSEYIPSTDTQYF TGTGCCAGCAGTGAATATATTCCGAGCACAGATACGCAGTATTTT TRBJ2-3 - TRBV25-1 -
CAWGLADLTYEQYF TGTGCCTGGGGGTTAGCGGACCTAACCTACGAGCAGTACTTC TRBJ2-7 - TRBV30 -
CASSPEGFDTDTQYF TGTGCCAGCAGCCCGGAGGGGTTCGATACAGATACGCAGTATTTT TRBJ2-3 - TRBV5-4 -
CAWIYTGQGGMLNEQFF TGTGCCTGGATCTATACAGGACAGGGAGGTATGTTAAATGAGCAGTTCTTC TRBJ2-1 TRBD1 TRBV30 once
CASTLYQEAFF TGTGCCAGCACCCTTTATCAGGAAGCTTTCTTT TRBJ1-1 - TRBV12-3/TRBV12-4 -
CSARDLGAGVNTGELFF TGCAGTGCTAGAGATCTAGGAGCGGGGGTAAACACCGGGGAGCTGTTTTTT TRBJ2-2 TRBD2 TRBV20-1 -
CASGTSGYEQYF TGTGCCAGTGGGACTAGCGGGTACGAGCAGTACTTC TRBJ2-7 TRBD2 TRBV19 -
CSVGDSVYEQYF TGCAGCGTGGGGGACTCAGTCTACGAGCAGTACTTC TRBJ2-7 - TRBV29-1 -
CASCPGQFPDNEKLFF TGTGCTAGTTGTCCGGGACAGTTCCCCGATAATGAAAAACTGTTTTTT TRBJ1-4 TRBD1 TRBV12-5 -
CSARDRGGAGPPLHF TGCAGTGCTAGAGATCGAGGGGGCGCCGGGCCACCCCTCCACTTT TRBJ1-6 TRBD1 TRBV20-1 -
CASSGHSSGANVLTF TGTGCCAGCAGCGGACATAGCTCTGGGGCCAACGTCCTGACTTTC TRBJ2-6 - TRBV11-3 -
CASSPSGVTNTEAFF TGTGCCAGCAGCCCGAGCGGAGTCACGAACACTGAAGCTTTCTTT TRBJ1-1 - TRBV9 -
CASSLSGGPAYEQYF TGTGCCAGCAGTTTATCGGGGGGACCTGCCTACGAGCAGTACTTC TRBJ2-7 - TRBV27 -